Each of the 5 T cell receptor beta chains below was sequenced from the same sample in a study of cytomegalovirus exposure and HLA in healthy donors. PCR involved 60 Vbeta and 13 Jbeta primers. Measured with immunoSEQ multiplex PCR; TCRdb has only the in-frame clones, and not every one. The sample lists about 130,000 clones, 84% occurring once. Sequenced: PBMCs. All receptors come from a man between 50 and 59 years old in good health and CMV-seronegative.

A few counts support this clone. The chain has TRBV5-6 and TRBJ1-1; 10 bases line up with TRBD1. J was trimmed by 11 bases and V by 4 bases; bases with no gene match: 8. Germline values: CDR1 SGHDT, CDR2 YYEEEE. The CDR3 runs to 13 residues. The CDR3 here is CASSRDRGIWAFF. In DNA, the CDR3 is TGTGCCAGCAGCCGGGACAGGGGTATATGGGCTTTCTTT.

This chain uses TRBV7-9 with TRBJ1-2, with TRBD1 identical over 7 bases. The CDR3 is 14 residues long. The trim removed 2 bases at V and 5 bases at J, leaving 5 bases unmatched. Germline V lookup: CDR1 SEHNR, CDR2 FQNEAQ (reference sequence). As DNA, the CDR3 is TGTGCCAGCAGCTTAAAGGACAGGTTTTATGGCTACACCTTC. Residues: CASSLKDRFYGYTF.

V and J are TRBV2 and TRBJ1-5; no clear D gene. Germline values: CDR1 SNHLY, CDR2 FYNNEI. The CDR3 runs to 12 residues. V gave up 3 bases and J gave up 5 bases, with 5 bases separating them. This chain's CDR3 is CASSDSDQPQHF. The CDR3 nucleotides are TGTGCCAGCAGTGACTCCGATCAGCCCCAGCATTTT.

The chain carries TRBV6-5 and TRBJ2-5; 7 bases agree with TRBD1. V was clipped by 5 bases and J by 5 bases; unmatched bases: 11. The CDR3 consists of 15 residues. The germline V gene has CDR1 MNHEY and CDR2 SVGAGI. In nucleotides, the CDR3 is TGTGCCAGCAGTCGAGGGACAGCACAGGGGGAGACCCAGTACTTC. Translation gives CASSRGTAQGETQYF.

The chain couples TRBV2 to TRBJ2-1, with D possibly matching TRBD1 (5 bases). Trimming took 0 bases from V and 14 from J, leaving 14 bases between them. The CDR3 runs to 13 residues. Germline V gene sequence: CDR1 SNHLY, CDR2 FYNNEI. The CDR3 nucleotides read TGTGCCAGCAGTGAAGCGGGGCTCATTGGGGAGTTCTTC. Translation: CASSEAGLIGEFF. Complete variable domain (other parts from reference TRBV2 and TRBJ2-1): EPEVTQTPSHQVTQMGQEVILRCVPISNHLYFYWYRQILGQKVEFLVSFYNNEISEKSEIFDDQFSVERPDGSNFTLKIRSTKLEDSAMYFCASSEAGLIGEFFGPGTRLTVL.